The present T cell receptor beta chain was sequenced within a study of blood T cell repertoires in COVID-19. Turning to the study itself: Samples taken during acute and convalescent COVID-19 were collected in the United States, Italy and Spain. Nucleic acid was either cDNA or gDNA, and it came from T cells, B-cell-depleted T cells, or PBMCs.

CDR3 length equals 14 residues. The germline CDR1 and CDR2 sequences are MNHEY and SMNVEV (reference sequence). Trimming removed 5 bases from V and 3 bases from J, with 11 bases in between. Original processing methods: Quantification of nucleated cells was approximated via reference gene primer amplification. This table comes from immunoSEQ multiplex PCR, and its TCRdb copy is limited to in-frame clones, with some not included. V and J calls and clone size are those listed in that table; D and trimming were worked out from the DNA. This table has a few hundred thousand clones, approximately 83% appearing once.

The chain has TRBV27 and TRBJ1-5, with D unclear. The receptor comes from a man aged 80 or over with acute or convalescent COVID-19. The sequenced sample consisted of peripheral blood. The CDR3 nucleotides read TGTGCCAGCAGTCGAGGACTGTTCAATCAGCCCCAGCATTTT. Residues: CASSRGLFNQPQHF.